These 25 T cell receptor beta chains came from one sample sequenced in a study of blood T cells in healthy people across ages. The use of a sample-barcoded 5' primer and a J-beta primer mix characterized a second PCR of roughly 7 to 12 cycles. TCRdb ran MiXCR on the 5' RACE reads and lists one entry per CDR3 protein. The repertoire includes roughly 730,000 distinct CDR3 sequences, roughly 56% of them detected once, and around 25% sits in the top ten. Sample: blood. Receptor source: a man aged 35 to 55 in good health.

The chain combines TRBV7-2 with TRBJ1-2; maybe TRBD1 (6 bases). The germline V gene encodes CDR1 SGHTA and CDR2 FQGNSA. V was cut by 2 bases and J by 6 bases, with 22 bases left in between. The CDR3 has 17 residues. For the CDR3, the DNA is TGTGCCAGCAGCTTAAGGGGGGGCCATCCTACCCCACATGGCTACACCTTC. Translated, it gives CASSLRGGHPTPHGYTF.

The chain couples TRBV6-5 to TRBJ1-6; 11 bases agree with TRBD1. The junction had 5 bases not matched to a gene; V was cut back by 2 bases and J by 5 bases. Germline CDR1 reads MNHEY; CDR2 reads SVGAGI. This CDR3 has 17 amino acids. CDR3 DNA: TGTGCCAGCAGTTACCGCGGACAGGGGGCTAATAATTCACCCCTCCACTTT. This gives the protein CASSYRGQGANNSPLHF.

To note about this clonotype: One end of the junction does not line up with germline, which may come from a read error. The gene calls are TRBV9 and TRBJ2-7; 8 nucleotides agree with TRBD2. The DNA end is a closer match to TRBJ2-5, so the J assignment may be wrong. The CDR3 length is 16 residues. Germline V gene lookup returns CDR1 SGDLS and CDR2 YYNGEE. The CDR3 nucleotides read TGTGCCAGCAGCGTAGCCCCCGGACTAGCCCAAGGGACCCAGTACTTC. Its translation is CASSVAPGLAQGTQYF.

The V call is TRBV10-3, the J call TRBJ2-1; D may be TRBD2 (6 bases). V was clipped by 10 bases and J by 4 bases, with 20 bases between them. From germline, CDR1 is ENHRY and CDR2 SYGVKD. The CDR3 runs 15 residues. CDR3 coding DNA: TGTGCCAACCGCGGTGGGGGAGGCACGTACAATGAGCAGTTCTTC. Translation gives CANRGGGGTYNEQFF.

V usage is TRBV29-1 and J usage is TRBJ1-2; D unclear. Between the trimmed V and J ends, which lost 4 bases and 4 bases, there was a span of 13 bases. Germline values: CDR1 SQVTM, CDR2 ANQGSEA. This CDR3 is built from 13 residues. The CDR3 here is CSVVVTLGYGYTF. The DNA of the CDR3 is TGCAGCGTTGTGGTAACCCTAGGCTATGGCTACACCTTC.

This chain joins TRBV29-1 and TRBJ2-1; D is possibly TRBD2 (6 bases). Germline V gene lookup returns CDR1 SQVTM and CDR2 ANQGSEA. The CDR3 has 12 residues. The V end was cut by 4 bases, the J end by 6 bases, with 10 bases between. CDR3 loop: CSVGASVNEQFF. CDR3 DNA: TGCAGCGTTGGGGCTAGCGTCAATGAGCAGTTCTTC.

The chain combines TRBV7-8 with TRBJ2-7, with D possibly matching TRBD2 (7 bases). The CDR3 has 14 residues. Germline V lookup: CDR1 SGHVS, CDR2 FQNEAQ. Trimming shortened V by 4 bases and J by 2 bases, and 12 bases separated the two germline ends. CDR3 in amino acids: CASSSRGATYEQYF. The CDR3 region has the DNA TGTGCCAGCAGCTCTCGGGGGGCTACCTACGAGCAGTACTTC.

This clonotype is a singleton in its sample. The rearrangement joins TRBV15 to TRBJ1-5; D is possibly TRBD1 (6 bases). CDR1 is LNHNV, CDR2 YYDKDF, per germline (reference sequence). The CDR3 totals 17 residues. The V gene lost 5 bases and the J gene lost 3 bases, with 20 bases spanning the gap. As DNA, the CDR3 is TGTGCCACCAGCGCTCCTTCCGGGGGGCTGGCCAATCAGCCCCAGCATTTT. Translating gives CATSAPSGGLANQPQHF.

V is TRBV30 and J is TRBJ1-1, with 8 bases matching TRBD1. The CDR3 is 14 amino acids. The J segment lost 1 base and the V segment lost 2 bases, leaving 3 bases of the junction unmatched. Germline V gene lookup returns CDR1 GTSNPN and CDR2 SVGIG (reference sequence). The chain's CDR3 is CAWSFGTGNTEAFF. As DNA, the CDR3 is TGTGCCTGGAGTTTTGGGACAGGGAACACTGAAGCTTTCTTT. Variable domain in full (rest from reference TRBV30 and TRBJ1-1): SQTIHQWPATLVQPVGSPLSLECTVEGTSNPNLYWYRQAAGRGLQLLFYSVGIGQISSEVPQNLSASRPQDRQFILSSKKLLLSDSGFYLCAWSFGTGNTEAFFGQGTRLTVV.

The chain links TRBV6-4 to TRBJ2-7; either TRBD1 or TRBD2 may fit D (5 bases each). The CDR3 spans 18 residues. The germline V gene has CDR1 MRHNA and CDR2 SNTAGT. V was pared by 0 bases and J by 0 bases, with 18 bases between. This CDR3 is CASSDSNSWDRSSYEQYF. CDR3 nucleotide sequence: TGTGCCAGCAGTGACTCGAATTCTTGGGACCGGTCCTCCTACGAGCAGTACTTC.

The chain couples TRBV7-2 to TRBJ2-7; D is possibly TRBD1 (6 bases). V was trimmed by 3 bases and J by 4 bases, leaving 10 bases between them. Germline V gene sequence: CDR1 SGHTA, CDR2 FQGNSA. This CDR3 region has 13 residues. The CDR3 nucleotides read TGTGCCAGCAGCTTTGACAGGACGTACGAGCAGTACTTC. As protein: CASSFDRTYEQYF.

This chain links TRBV9 with TRBJ2-3; D is uncertain. Between the trimmed V and J ends, which lost 5 bases and 0 bases, there was a span of 7 bases. Germline CDR1 and CDR2: SGDLS and YYNGEE. There are 13 residues in the CDR3. The CDR3 reads CASSVASTDTQYF. In DNA, the CDR3 is TGTGCCAGCAGTGTGGCTAGCACAGATACGCAGTATTTT.

V usage is TRBV20-1 and J usage is TRBJ1-6; D perhaps matches TRBD1 (6 bases). CDR3 length equals 15 residues. Looked up from germline, CDR1 is DFQATT and CDR2 is SNEGSKA (reference sequence). Between the trimmed V and J ends, which lost 4 bases and 4 bases, there was a span of 14 bases. The CDR3 DNA sequence: TGCAGTGCTATCCAGGGGATCCTATATAATTCACCCCTCCACTTT. Its translation is CSAIQGILYNSPLHF.

V usage is TRBV5-1 and J usage is TRBJ2-5; 7 nucleotides agree with TRBD1. The V and J ends lost 3 bases and 5 bases, in that order; junction bases with no gene match: 4. Germline V gene lookup returns CDR1 SGHRS and CDR2 YFSETQ. The CDR3 covers 13 residues. The CDR3 loop reads CASSSDRAETQYF. CDR3 DNA: TGCGCCAGCAGCTCCGACAGGGCGGAGACCCAGTACTTC. The full variable domain, rest sourced from reference TRBV5-1 and TRBJ2-5, is KAGVTQTPRYLIKTRGQQVTLSCSPISGHRSVSWYQQTPGQGLQFLFEYFSETQRNKGNFPGRFSGRQFSNSRSEMNVSTLELGDSALYLCASSSDRAETQYFGPGTRLLVL.

This clonotype has more than one count but fewer than ten. J is TRBJ2-7 and V is TRBV24-1; TRBD2 agrees at 11 bases. J gave up 4 bases and V 5 bases, and 6 bases lay outside the gene matches. Germline loops: CDR1 KGHDR, CDR2 SFDVKD. The CDR3 sequence is 15 residues long. Here the CDR3 DNA reads TGTGCCACCAGTGCTCCCGGGACTAGCGGTTACGAGCAGTACTTC. This sequence encodes CATSAPGTSGYEQYF.

The rearrangement uses TRBV20-1 and TRBJ2-1; no reliable D call. CDR1 is DFQATT and CDR2 is SNEGSKA in the germline V gene (reference sequence). V was pared by 6 bases and J by 9 bases, with 12 bases between. There are 11 residues in the CDR3. CDR3 in DNA: TGCAGTGCCAACGGGCCGGGTGAGCAGTTCTTC. Its translation: CSANGPGEQFF.

The V gene is TRBV7-9, the J gene TRBJ2-5; perhaps TRBD2 as D (6 bases). Germline CDR1 reads SEHNR; CDR2 reads FQNEAQ (reference sequence). Trimming removed 3 bases from V and 5 bases from J, with 13 bases in between. The CDR3 runs to 14 residues. The CDR3 bases are TGTGCCAGCAGCTTTCTCCCGCGGGACGAGACCCAGTACTTC. Translation: CASSFLPRDETQYF.

This clonotype was detected only a few times. The gene calls are TRBV7-2 and TRBJ2-7; D is unresolved. CDR1 is SGHTA and CDR2 is FQGNSA in the germline V gene. Between the trimmed V and J ends, which lost 3 bases and 1 base, there was a span of 22 bases. The CDR3 length is 18 residues. The CDR3 region is CASSFRGEPHLSSYEQYF. The DNA of the CDR3 is TGTGCCAGCAGCTTCCGCGGAGAGCCCCACCTCTCTTCCTACGAGCAGTACTTC. The variable domain in full, completed from reference TRBV7-2 and TRBJ2-7, reads GAGVSQSPSNKVTEKGKDVELRCDPISGHTALYWYRQSLGQGLEFLIYFQGNSAPDKSGLPSDRFSAERTGGSVSTLTIQRTQQEDSAVYLCASSFRGEPHLSSYEQYFGPGTRLTVT.

V gene TRBV20-1 combines with J gene TRBJ2-3; no reliable D call. Germline loops: CDR1 DFQATT, CDR2 SNEGSKA (reference sequence). The CDR3 runs to 13 residues. CDR3 in amino acids: CSPLSGGQDTQYF. CDR3 in DNA: TGCAGCCCACTCTCGGGCGGTCAAGATACGCAGTATTTT.

This sequence joins TRBV29-1 and TRBJ1-4, with 9 positions matching TRBD1. Trimming removed 3 bases from V and 7 bases from J; junction bases left unmatched: 9. The CDR3 runs to 15 residues. The germline CDR1 and CDR2 sequences are SQVTM and ANQGSEA. CDR3 bases: TGCAGCGTTGATGGGGCAAAGGACAGGGGTGAAAAACTGTTTTTT. This encodes CSVDGAKDRGEKLFF.

This chain connects TRBV12-3 or TRBV12-4 to TRBJ1-1, with a tentative D call TRBD1 (6 bases). CDR3 size: 19 residues. The V and J ends lost 3 bases and 3 bases respectively, with 26 bases between them. The CDR3 here is CASSLKPWGARLPHTEAFF. In nucleotides, the CDR3 is TGTGCCAGCAGTTTGAAGCCTTGGGGGGCAAGGCTTCCGCACACTGAAGCTTTCTTT.

This chain connects TRBV7-3 to TRBJ2-4, with a tentative D call TRBD2 (7 bases). The V and J ends lost 4 bases and 3 bases respectively, with 13 bases between them. Germline CDR1 SGHTA, CDR2 FQGTGA. This CDR3 contains 15 residues. DNA of the CDR3: TGTGCCAGCAGCTGGGGGGGGGCGGACAAAAACATTCAGTACTTC. It codes for CASSWGGADKNIQYF. Using reference TRBV7-3 and TRBJ2-4 for the parts outside the CDR3, the full variable domain is GAGVSQTPSNKVTEKGKYVELRCDPISGHTALYWYRQSLGQGPEFLIYFQGTGAADDSGLPNDRFFAVRPEGSVSTLKIQRTERGDSAVYLCASSWGGADKNIQYFGAGTRLSVL.

This clonotype was detected a few times. The rearrangement links TRBV6-2 or TRBV6-3 to TRBJ2-1; 7 nucleotides line up with TRBD2. V lost 6 bases and J lost 0; bases outside the gene matches: 17. Germline V CDR1 and CDR2: MNHEY, SVGEGT. This CDR3 is 19 amino acids long. CDR3 region: CASRKMGGSPYDSYNEQFF. CDR3 bases: TGTGCCAGCAGGAAAATGGGAGGGAGCCCCTATGACTCCTACAATGAGCAGTTCTTC.

V gene TRBV28 combines with J gene TRBJ2-5, with 8 bases identical to TRBD2. Losses at the gene ends were 1 base for V and 0 bases for J; bases not matched to a gene: 4. This CDR3 contains 16 residues. CDR1 and CDR2 from the germline V gene are MDHEN and SYDVKM. The CDR3 bases are TGTGCCAGCAGTTTATCCGGGGGGGGGTACCAAGAGACCCAGTACTTC. Protein sequence: CASSLSGGGYQETQYF.

V usage is TRBV20-1 and J usage is TRBJ1-3; D gene ambiguous. V was cut by 6 bases and J by 0 bases, with 15 bases left in between. Looked up from germline, CDR1 is DFQATT and CDR2 is SNEGSKA (reference sequence). CDR3 length: 15 amino acids. CDR3 region: CSALFGPLSGNTIYF. The CDR3 DNA reads as TGCAGTGCCCTCTTTGGACCACTCTCTGGAAACACCATATATTTT.